This TCR beta chain originates from a study of cytotoxic CD8 clonotypes in ibrutinib-treated CLL (dated by TCRdb to 2020 to 2022). For context, the study as a whole: The cohort was composed of under 12 relapsed/refractory and about 15 treatment-naive patients; IGHV unmutated status was identified in some 17 patients. Partial responses were observed in about 24 patients and complete responses in 2; after a median follow-up of 68 months, remission was maintained in 14 patients and progression was observed in approximately 12. Response samples were obtained after a median of 12 months of treatment, with a range of about 6 to 36 months. On average, each sample had some 250,000 productive templates and about 89,000 productive rearrangements. Of the approximately 91 people in the trial, around 26 had longitudinal samples available. Cryopreserved peripheral blood mononuclear cells were collected before treatment, at response, and at either disease progression or sustained remission. On the study overall, not on this receptor specifically: Lymph node repertoires were not examined, and the timing of sampling was not matched between patients in sustained remission and those whose disease progressed. Public clonotypes were rare and either shrank or stayed stable during treatment, and the rise in clonality at ibrutinib response reflected expansion of private clonotypes. Clonality rose at ibrutinib response, remained stable during sustained remission, and dropped back toward baseline at progression. At baseline, clonality was higher than in age-matched healthy donors and showed a strong correlation with circulating CD8+ T-cell counts.

Comment on this clone: What antigen it recognizes has not been identified. Base-call qualities are not available, and no considerably larger clone is one nucleotide away.

For TCR beta library preparation, roughly 2 micrograms of genomic DNA were extracted from the cryopreserved PBMCs. Longitudinal blood samples from CLL patients on ibrutinib monotherapy underwent high-throughput TCR beta sequencing. Patients were enrolled in a phase 2 open-label single-center ibrutinib monotherapy trial. On a MiSeq, deep resolution sequencing aimed for a depth between 1 in 1 million and 1 in 200,000 T cells, with each clonotype covered about 9.2x on average. The immunoSEQ hsTCRB Kit was used to generate TCR beta libraries. As for the authors' bioinformatics: The data were analyzed with ImmunoSEQ Analyzer and ImmunoSEQ Data Assistant, and V, D and J gene assignments followed IMGT definitions. Clonality, which ranges from 0 to 1, was calculated as one minus the normalized Shannon entropy of productive rearrangement frequencies. Only overrepresented clonotypes making up at least 0.05% of each patient's repertoire were included in the public clonotype analysis. Repertoires from about a dozen age-matched healthy donors in immuneACCESS were used as clonality controls. TCRdb limited this immuneACCESS table to in-frame rearrangements with V and J called. A share of clones is missing; checked studies link under half to unresolved V genes, and the rest is unexplained. V, J and clone size are taken as reported in that table, and D and trimming were inferred from the DNA itself. The sample table lists about 17,000 clones, around 80% of them with a count of one. The top ten hold 15% to 20% of the sample.

V lost 3 bases and J lost 6 bases; the stretch between them is 9 bases long. Including the terminal cysteine and phenylalanine, the CDR3 comprises 12 residues. CDR3 DNA is the only sequence kept; it has 36 bases, read in frame from the first base. CDR1 is given as MGHDK and CDR2 as SYGVNS, both from the germline V gene. The TCR was taken from a human donor with chronic lymphocytic leukemia. The sequencing used PBMCs, collected before ibrutinib treatment. The chain is assembled from TRBV25-1 and TRBJ2-7, with the D gene not clear enough to name. The DNA sequence is given as TGTGCCAGCAGTGAGGCCCCCCTCGAGCAGTACTTC. Its protein product is CASSEAPLEQYF.